This TCR beta chain was captured in a study of T cell repertoires in cytomegalovirus infection. Study background: TCR beta signatures that were public indicated CMV infection and matching HLA type. Study-wide results and limits: HLA-C-restricted TCR beta clonotypes specific for CMV led the ex vivo response. Summed public TCR beta family frequency identified CMV carriers bearing the relevant HLA.

TCRdb fed the reads into MiXCR, producing one record per CDR3 protein. The table has 900,000 to 950,000 distinct CDR3 sequences, about 33% seen once; the top ten hold under 15%. This clonotype was recorded at least ten times. Its target is not known. The junction and the germline gene differ at one end; a read error may be behind it. The TCR comes from a human donor in good health (CMV status not recorded). Some clones in this sample may be carry-over from other donors' samples. The sample was cultured CD8+ T cells from PBMCs, taken from culture after CMV antigen stimulation.

The CDR3 DNA reads as TGTGCCAGTAGTATCGGGACTAGCGGGGGCAATGAGCAGTTCTTC. Translating it yields CASSIGTSGGNEQFF. This rearrangement joins TRBV5-1 to TRBJ2-1; 14 positions agree with TRBD2. The germline V gene encodes CDR1 SGHRS and CDR2 YFSETQ. This CDR3 spans 15 amino acids. Looking up the rest from reference TRBV5-1 and TRBJ2-1 gives the full variable domain: KAGVTQTPRYLIKTRGQQVTLSCSPISGHRSVSWYQQTPGQGLQFLFEYFSETQRNKGNFPGRFSGRQFSNSRSEMNVSTLELGDSALYLCASSIGTSGGNEQFFGPGTRLTVL.